The 4 T cell receptor beta chains in this list originate from one sample, sequenced in a study of radiotherapy plus CTLA-4 blockade in lung cancer. Sequencing was performed with immunoSEQ multiplex PCR; in TCRdb, only in-frame clones are kept and a portion is missing. The table lists around 30,000 clones, 70% to 75% of them singletons. The sequences come from peripheral blood, collected from a patient treated with radiotherapy plus ipilimumab. Receptors originate from a human donor with non-small cell lung cancer whose response to radiotherapy plus ipilimumab could not be evaluated.

The rearrangement links TRBV30 to TRBJ1-2, with 9 bases lining up with TRBD1. The V gene's germline CDR1 is GTSNPN and CDR2 SVGIG (reference sequence). With V trimmed by 1 base and J by 5 bases, 5 bases remained unmatched. The CDR3 covers 14 residues. The CDR3 bases are TGTGCCTGGAGTGGACCCGGGACAGGGTATGGCTACACCTTC. It specifies CAWSGPGTGYGYTF.

This clone turned up a few times. V is TRBV5-5 and J is TRBJ2-7; TRBD2 aligns across 7 bases. The CDR3 extends over 13 amino acids. After removal of 6 bases from V and 4 bases from J, the junction contained 7 bases not matched to a gene. CDR1 SGHKS and CDR2 YYEKEE come from the germline V gene (reference sequence). CDR3 residues: CASTRGVGYEQYF. In DNA form, the CDR3 reads TGTGCCAGCACCCGGGGGGTAGGTTACGAGCAGTACTTC.

The gene calls are TRBV11-2 and TRBJ2-5, with 10 bases identical to TRBD2. V lost 5 bases and J lost 5; bases outside the gene matches: 8. The CDR3 is 15 residues long. The germline gives CDR1 SGHAT, CDR2 FQNNGV. The CDR3 protein is CASSPSGRASETQYF. The DNA for the CDR3 is TGTGCCAGCAGCCCGAGCGGGAGGGCCTCGGAGACCCAGTACTTC.

The V call is TRBV9, the J call TRBJ2-6; 7 nucleotides align to TRBD1. V lost 0 bases to trimming and J lost 4 bases; unmatched junction nucleotides: 7. The CDR3 consists of 17 residues. Germline CDR1 reads SGDLS; CDR2 reads YYNGEE. The CDR3 region has the DNA TGTGCCAGCAGCGTAGCTCGACAGGGTTCGGGGGCCAACGTCCTGACTTTC. The encoded protein is CASSVARQGSGANVLTF. The variable domain in full, with the rest retrieved from reference TRBV9 and TRBJ2-6, is DSGVTQTPKHLITATGQRVTLRCSPRSGDLSVYWYQQSLDQGLQFLIQYYNGEERAKGNILERFSAQQFPDLHSELNLSSLELGDSALYFCASSVARQGSGANVLTFGAGSRLTVL.